This T cell receptor (beta chain) was identified in a study of blood T cell repertoires in COVID-19 (dated by TCRdb to 2020 to 2021). About the full investigation: Samples from collaborators originated in the United States, Italy and Spain and spanned both the acute and convalescent phases of COVID-19. The prospective study material was composed of cDNA or gDNA derived from T cells, B-cell-depleted T cells, or PBMCs. Subjects who had been exposed to COVID-19, were actively infected with it, or had recovered from it provided the deeply sampled blood TCRbeta repertoires that made up the dataset. The repertoires were released in a freely available public database meant as a resource for research on the immune response to SARS-CoV-2. Samples were obtained from the ongoing ImmuneRACE study (first 160 participants) and from 1,000 to 1,500 subjects provided by 6 global collaborators. Sample metadata almost always included a de-identified subject ID, COVID-19 status, age in years and sex. HLA class I and class II types, where available, came from metadata supplied by the sample provider rather than from assay-based typing. The full study reports these points: How much clinical and demographic metadata was included differed by source and by participant, and the metadata was provided uncurated.

Samples from volunteer blood donors who had recovered from COVID-19 were contributed by a second Seattle source. Collaborating institutions collected whole blood in K2EDTA tubes following their own protocols. For TCRbeta analysis, collaborators shipped samples as frozen whole blood, isolated PBMCs, or DNA extracted from either of those sample types. To note about this clone: It lacks a known antigen. Per-nucleotide qualities are absent, and no much larger clonotype sits a single base away.

The immunoSEQ Assay, a bias-controlled multiplex PCR, was used to amplify TCRbeta CDR3 regions from genomic DNA. From the authors' description of their analysis: Nucleated cell counts per sample were estimated from amplification of reference gene primers within the assay. To quantify the absolute abundance of each unique TCRbeta CDR3 rearrangement, sequence reads were collapsed and filtered. Productive Simpson clonality was computed per sample as the square root of Simpson's diversity index over productive rearrangements. The clones in this table, taken by TCRdb from immuneACCESS, are in-frame only. Not every clone is retained; where verified, under half of the shortfall comes from an unresolved V gene, and the cause of the rest is unknown. That table gives V, J and clone size, and the DNA gave D and trimming. This sample holds some 300,000 clones; about 91% were observed only once. 5.5% to 8% of the sample lies in the top ten.

According to the germline V gene, CDR1 reads SGHDT and CDR2 reads YYEEEE. The CDR3 has 15 amino acids, counting the end cysteine and phenylalanine. The entry retains the CDR3 DNA only, 45 bases that are in frame from base 1. V and J lose 4 bases and 2 bases, and a span of 16 bases separates them. What was sequenced was peripheral blood. The sequence was collected from a woman aged 25 to 39 who had recovered from COVID-19. Recombination linked TRBV5-6 to TRBJ2-7; the D region possibly corresponds to TRBD2 (7 bases align). The DNA reads as follows: TGTGCCAGCAGCCCGCGGCGGGGGCGCACCTACGAGCAGTACTTC. Its amino acids are CASSPRRGRTYEQYF. Reference TRBV5-6 and TRBJ2-7 genes cover what lies past the CDR3, so the full variable domain is DAGVTQSPTHLIKTRGQQVTLRCSPKSGHDTVSWYQQALGQGPQFIFQYYEEEERQRGNFPDRFSGHQFPNYSSELNVNALLLGDSALYLCASSPRRGRTYEQYFGPGTRLTVT.